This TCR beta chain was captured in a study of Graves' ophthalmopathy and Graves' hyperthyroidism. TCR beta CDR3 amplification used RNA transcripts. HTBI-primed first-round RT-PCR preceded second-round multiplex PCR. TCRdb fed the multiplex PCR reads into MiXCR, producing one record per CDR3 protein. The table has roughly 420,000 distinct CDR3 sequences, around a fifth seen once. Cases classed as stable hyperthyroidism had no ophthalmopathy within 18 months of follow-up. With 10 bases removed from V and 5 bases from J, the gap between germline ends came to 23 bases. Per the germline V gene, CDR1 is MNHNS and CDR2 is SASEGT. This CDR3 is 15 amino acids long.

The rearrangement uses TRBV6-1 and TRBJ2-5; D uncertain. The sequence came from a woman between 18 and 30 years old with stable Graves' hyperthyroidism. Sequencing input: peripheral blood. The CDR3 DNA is TGTGCCACATCCCTCGGGTTCGGATCGCATGAGACCCAGTACTTC. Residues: CATSLGFGSHETQYF.